A single T cell receptor (beta chain) is shown here with its context. This clonotype was observed a handful of times. It has no known antigen specificity. Within one base of it there is no much larger clone, and no base qualities were kept. Sequencing was carried out with an Illumina NovaSeq 6000. Using 5'RACE with constant-segment primers, TCRalpha and TCRbeta cDNA libraries were constructed, with sample barcodes and unique molecular identifiers added in the process. RNA was extracted from every sample with Trizol reagent. Libraries were amplified in two PCR steps, with a second sample barcode and Illumina TruSeq adapters added in the second step. Sequencing of the libraries was done on an Illumina NovaSeq, producing 2 x 150 bp paired-end reads. Processing in the source paper ran as follows. With migec v1.2.7, reads were demultiplexed and then collapsed into UMI-guided consensus sequences. Using mixcr v2.1.11, the UMI consensuses were aligned to TRA and TRB V and J templates and assembled into clonotypes. A clonotype was counted as expanded or contracted only if both edgeR and NoisET called the change significant, with noise models trained on biological replicates. edgeR calls used a false discovery rate-adjusted p below 0.01 and a log2 fold-change threshold of 1. As an exploratory analysis of dynamics, max-normalized trajectories of the 1000 most abundant clonotypes were examined with PCA combined with hierarchical clustering. The CD4 or CD8 phenotype of responding clones was assigned using the separately sequenced CD4+ and CD8+ repertoires. TCRdb reanalyzed the raw reads on its own, using fastp at Q25 for trimming and MiXCR for clone calling, and kept in-frame beta chains. Every CDR3 protein is listed once, alongside the most common genes and DNA of its rows. The V and J calls, along with clone size, are taken from TCRdb and not from the paper's own processing. The sample records tens of thousands of distinct CDR3 sequences, more than 10% of which are singletons. Of the sample, 25% to 35% is held by the ten largest clones.

Relative to germline, V is 2 bases shorter and J is 7 bases shorter, with 12 bases between their ends. The germline V gene supplies CDR1 MRHNA and CDR2 SNTAGT. The CDR3 sequence holds 15 residues, the cysteine and phenylalanine included. Only the CDR3 DNA stays, 45 bases, in frame from base 1. Ficoll-Paque density gradient centrifugation was used to isolate PBMCs. This specimen belongs to a study of T-cell memory formation after mild COVID-19 (dated by TCRdb to the early 2020s). Regarding the study in general: TCR sequence clusters from the two donors were largely donor specific. In two donors, T-cell clones that expanded and contracted after mild COVID-19 were tracked by sequencing TCRalpha and TCRbeta repertoires over time. Two young, previously healthy adult volunteers made up the cohort, one male and one female.

The research as a whole found: Balanced CD4/CD8 phenotypes were observed for clones contracting from day 15 to 85, whereas a bias towards CD4+ was observed for a second wave of clones expanding from day 15 to 37. The detection of some responding clones in pre-infection memory suggests that pre-existing cross-reactive memory T cells joined the SARS-CoV-2 response. The study covered only a couple of mild cases, and larger cohorts including severe cases with pre-infection samples were considered necessary. Whether the second-wave clones peaking on day 37 were SARS-CoV-2 specific was not confirmed. Contracting CD4+ clones were located mainly in the CM and EM memory subsets, whereas CD8+ clones were found to be enriched in EMRA.

The sequence was obtained from an adult woman who had mild COVID-19 (a few samples of this study predate the infection). The sample titles of this study are shuffled in the database, so cell type and time point are left out; the donor was told from shared clones. Recombination connected TRBV6-4 to TRBJ1-6; D gene: possibly TRBD1, on 5 matching bases. Sequencing input: PBMCs or a T cell subset sorted from them (not recorded which). The nucleotide sequence reads TGTGCCAGCAGTGACGGGGCCGCCTCCAATTCACCCCTCCACTTT. This translates into CASSDGAASNSPLHF.